What follows are 27 T cell receptor beta chains derived from one specimen sequenced in a study of CD8+ T cells in alopecia areata. Extracted RNA was reverse transcribed, and the resulting cDNA served as sequencing template. Using immunoSEQ multiplex PCR, the repertoire was profiled, and TCRdb retains in-frame clones only, with some absent. The sample has around 200,000 clones, around 63% seen once; the top ten hold 1.5% to 2%. This material consisted of CD4+ T cells sorted from blood, taken at week 0. The source is a human donor with alopecia areata.

J is TRBJ2-1 and V is TRBV4-2; D is perhaps TRBD2 (7 bases). Trimming stripped 5 bases from V and 6 bases from J, with 14 bases between. The CDR3 is made up of 14 amino acids. CDR1 LGHNA and CDR2 YNFKEQ come from the germline V gene. In DNA, the CDR3 is TGTGCCAGCAGCAGCCGGGGGGCGAGCAATGAGCAGTTCTTC. It translates to CASSSRGASNEQFF.

The chain employs TRBV6-6 and TRBJ1-2; no clear D gene. This CDR3 comprises 13 residues. The V gene lost 5 bases and the J gene lost 5 bases, with 12 bases spanning the gap. Germline loops: CDR1 MNHNY, CDR2 SVGAGI (reference sequence). The CDR3 DNA reads as TGTGCCAGCAGTCGCGGTGATCGATATGGCTACACCTTC. Protein sequence: CASSRGDRYGYTF.

The chain has TRBV29-1 and TRBJ2-5; D gene unclear. V dropped 4 bases and J dropped 1 base, with 10 bases sitting between them. This CDR3 has 13 residues. The germline V gene encodes CDR1 SQVTM and CDR2 ANQGSEA. The chain's CDR3 is CSVAGRTQETQYF. The CDR3, as DNA: TGCAGCGTTGCCGGTAGGACCCAAGAGACCCAGTACTTC.

The chain is built from TRBV30 and TRBJ2-2, with a possible D match to TRBD1 (5 bases). Trimming took off 4 bases at V and 3 bases at J, with 6 bases between the two ends. Germline CDR1 reads GTSNPN; CDR2 reads SVGIG (reference sequence). The CDR3 runs to 12 residues. This CDR3 reads CAWKQDTGELFF. The CDR3 nucleotides read TGTGCCTGGAAACAGGACACCGGGGAGCTGTTTTTT. Filled out from reference TRBV30 and TRBJ2-2, the complete variable domain reads SQTIHQWPATLVQPVGSPLSLECTVEGTSNPNLYWYRQAAGRGLQLLFYSVGIGQISSEVPQNLSASRPQDRQFILSSKKLLLSDSGFYLCAWKQDTGELFFGEGSRLTVL.

The chain recombines TRBV7-9 with TRBJ2-2, with D unclear. The CDR3 length is 14 residues. Trimming left V 8 bases short and J 0 bases short, with 10 bases between. Germline V gene lookup returns CDR1 SEHNR and CDR2 FQNEAQ (reference sequence). The CDR3, as DNA: TGTGCCAGCCGCCCTCAGCCGAACACCGGGGAGCTGTTTTTT. It is translated as CASRPQPNTGELFF. Full variable domain (outside the CDR3, taken from reference TRBV7-9 and TRBJ2-2): DTGVSQNPRHKITKRGQNVTFRCDPISEHNRLYWYRQTLGQGPEFLTYFQNEAQLEKSRLLSDRFSAERPKGSFSTLEIQRTEQGDSAMYLCASRPQPNTGELFFGEGSRLTVL.

In this sample, this clone turned up once. The rearrangement joins TRBV4-1 to TRBJ1-2; a weak D match, TRBD1 (5 bases). In germline, CDR1 is MGHRA, CDR2 YSYEKL. The CDR3 length is 18 residues. V dropped 5 bases and J dropped 0 bases, with 22 bases sitting between them. The DNA of the CDR3 is TGCGCCAGCAGCGTAGCCGGGACTCACGGTTTTTCTAACTATGGCTACACCTTC. The encoded protein is CASSVAGTHGFSNYGYTF.

The V and J genes are TRBV2 and TRBJ1-2; D not resolved. Germline loops: CDR1 SNHLY, CDR2 FYNNEI. CDR3 size: 11 residues. V lost 2 bases and J lost 7, with 5 bases in between. The CDR3 here is CASSETRGYTF. Here the CDR3 DNA reads TGTGCCAGCAGTGAAACCCGTGGCTACACCTTC.

This rearrangement joins TRBV30 to TRBJ2-2; 7 bases line up with TRBD1. The V gene end was trimmed by 1 base and the J gene end by 2 bases; junction bases not matched to a gene: 4. There are 15 residues in the CDR3. Germline V gene data show CDR1 as GTSNPN and CDR2 as SVGIG (reference sequence). The CDR3 is CAWSGGQANTGELFF. DNA for the CDR3: TGTGCCTGGAGTGGAGGACAGGCTAACACCGGGGAGCTGTTTTTT.

V and J are TRBV4-3 and TRBJ2-3; D not resolved. The germline V gene has CDR1 LGHNA and CDR2 YSLEER. The CDR3 contains 15 residues. Trimming took off 0 bases at V and 0 bases at J, with 7 bases between the two ends. DNA for the CDR3: TGCGCCAGCAGCCAAGATTTAAGGAGCACAGATACGCAGTATTTT. The encoded protein is CASSQDLRSTDTQYF.

The chain joins TRBV6-5 to TRBJ2-7; possible D gene TRBD1, 6 bases. The CDR3 loop spans 14 amino acids. V was pared by 4 bases and J by 0 bases, with 10 bases between. The germline gives CDR1 MNHEY, CDR2 SVGAGI. This CDR3 reads CASSLEDSSYEQYF. In nucleotides, the CDR3 is TGTGCCAGCAGTTTAGAGGACAGCTCCTACGAGCAGTACTTC.

This clone was observed a few times. J is TRBJ2-6 and V is TRBV5-1, with a weak D call TRBD1 (6 bases). Trimming stripped 3 bases from V and 0 bases from J, with 16 bases between. This CDR3 contains 18 residues. CDR1 and CDR2 (germline): SGHRS, YFSETQ. The CDR3 DNA reads TGCGCCAGCAGCTCCCCCTCGGGACAAATCTCTGGGGCCAACGTCCTGACTTTC. As protein: CASSSPSGQISGANVLTF.

V and J are TRBV30 and TRBJ2-1; D remains ambiguous. The CDR3 is 12 amino acids. Germline values: CDR1 GTSNPN, CDR2 SVGIG (reference sequence). Trimming pared 4 bases from V and 5 bases from J, leaving 9 bases between. CDR3 coding DNA: TGTGCCTGGAACATGAATGACAATGAGCAGTTCTTC. Protein sequence: CAWNMNDNEQFF.

The genes are TRBV5-1 and TRBJ2-7; possibly TRBD1 or TRBD2 for D (5 bases each). The CDR3 is made up of 14 amino acids. Between the trimmed V and J ends, which lost 4 bases and 9 bases, there was a span of 20 bases. Germline lookup yields CDR1 SGHRS and CDR2 YFSETQ. The CDR3 sequence: CASSDVGPRMAQYF. The CDR3 coding sequence is TGCGCCAGCAGCGATGTGGGACCTCGAATGGCGCAGTACTTC.

V is TRBV29-1 and J is TRBJ2-2, with TRBD1 matching over 9 bases. CDR3 length: 14 amino acids. With V trimmed by 7 bases and J by 7 bases, 10 bases remained unmatched. Germline CDR1 and CDR2: SQVTM and ANQGSEA. The CDR3 loop is CSAENRGQVGELFF. CDR3 DNA sequence: TGCAGCGCCGAGAACAGGGGGCAAGTCGGGGAGCTGTTTTTT.

The rearrangement links TRBV27 to TRBJ1-6; D is uncertain. This CDR3 has 14 residues. The V gene's germline CDR1 is MNHEY and CDR2 SMNVEV (reference sequence). The V end was cut by 4 bases, the J end by 9 bases, with 13 bases between. The CDR3 nucleotides read TGTGCCAGCAGTTATCGGCAGCGCGGTTCACCCCTCCACTTT. Amino acids: CASSYRQRGSPLHF.

This clone was observed a handful of times. The chain recombines TRBV7-9 with TRBJ2-2, with 8 nucleotides matching TRBD1. The CDR3 runs to 15 residues. Trimming cost V 5 bases and J 1 base; bases outside gene matches: 3. Germline CDR1 and CDR2: SEHNR and FQNEAQ (reference sequence). The CDR3 spells CASSPGTGNTGELFF. As DNA, the CDR3 is TGTGCCAGCAGCCCCGGGACAGGGAACACCGGGGAGCTGTTTTTT.

Worth noting for this clone: This specimen includes other DNA sequences encoding the same CDR3. This rearrangement joins TRBV29-1 to TRBJ1-1, with D uncertain. This CDR3 has 13 amino acids. Germline V gives CDR1 SQVTM, CDR2 ANQGSEA. V lost 6 bases to trimming and J lost 0 bases, with 11 bases between them. CDR3 sequence reads: CSVERRLNTEAFF. The DNA for the CDR3 is TGCAGCGTCGAACGGAGGTTGAACACTGAAGCTTTCTTT. Using reference TRBV29-1 and TRBJ1-1 for the parts outside the CDR3, the full variable domain is SAVISQKPSRDICQRGTSLTIQCQVDSQVTMMFWYRQQPGQSLTLIATANQGSEATYESGFVIDKFPISRPNLTFSTLTVSNMSPEDSSIYLCSVERRLNTEAFFGQGTRLTVV.

The chain links TRBV4-3 to TRBJ1-5, with 7 bases that match TRBD1. The CDR3 has 14 amino acids. Germline V gives CDR1 LGHNA, CDR2 YSLEER. The trim removed 4 bases at V and 4 bases at J, leaving 4 bases unmatched. Here the CDR3 DNA reads TGCGCCAGCAGCCCCGGACAGGCAAATCAGCCCCAGCATTTT. Its translation is CASSPGQANQPQHF.

The V call is TRBV7-2, the J call TRBJ1-1; D remains unclear. V lost 3 bases and J lost 1, with 9 bases in between. The CDR3 is made up of 14 amino acids. CDR1 and CDR2 (germline): SGHTA, FQGNSA. The DNA for the CDR3 is TGTGCCAGCAGCTTCAACGGTGGGAACACTGAAGCTTTCTTT. It yields the protein CASSFNGGNTEAFF.

V usage is TRBV7-9 and J usage is TRBJ2-3; the match to TRBD2 covers 9 bases. Trimming removed 5 bases from V and 6 bases from J; junction bases left unmatched: 9. The CDR3 is 15 residues long. Germline lookup yields CDR1 SEHNR and CDR2 FQNEAQ (reference sequence). CDR3 sequence reads: CASSRSGGTTDTQYF. CDR3 DNA: TGTGCCAGCAGCCGCAGCGGGGGGACGACCGATACGCAGTATTTT.

This clone occurred a few times. This sequence joins TRBV7-2 and TRBJ2-1; D gene unclear. CDR1 and CDR2 from the germline V gene are SGHTA and FQGNSA. This CDR3 contains 13 residues. V dropped 5 bases and J dropped 7 bases, with 12 bases sitting between them. CDR3 amino acids: CASSPSRLNEQFF. The CDR3 region has the DNA TGTGCCAGCAGCCCAAGCCGTTTAAATGAGCAGTTCTTC.

The V call is TRBV30, the J call TRBJ1-1; D uncertain. Between the trimmed V and J ends, which lost 1 base and 1 base, there was a span of 4 bases. The germline CDR1 and CDR2 sequences are GTSNPN and SVGIG (reference sequence). The CDR3 is 12 amino acids. The CDR3 DNA is TGTGCCTGGAGTGAGGAGAACACTGAAGCTTTCTTT. It encodes CAWSEENTEAFF.

V and J are TRBV4-2 and TRBJ1-5; tentative D call: TRBD1 (5 bases). The CDR3 extends over 15 amino acids. V lost 1 base to trimming and J lost 1 base, with 8 bases between them. Looked up from germline, CDR1 is LGHNA and CDR2 is YNFKEQ. The CDR3 DNA sequence: TGTGCCAGCAGCCAAGGGGGGGAGAGCAATCAGCCCCAGCATTTT. It is translated as CASSQGGESNQPQHF.

This clone was seen only once. The gene calls are TRBV5-4 and TRBJ2-7, with TRBD2 identical over 9 bases. This CDR3 is built from 14 residues. Looked up from germline, CDR1 is SGHNT and CDR2 is YYREEE (reference sequence). The junction had 7 bases not matched to a gene; V was cut back by 4 bases and J by 5 bases. The CDR3 DNA follows: TGTGCCAGCAGCGGGGGACTAGCTCCCCACGAGCAGTACTTC. Amino acids: CASSGGLAPHEQYF. Combining the CDR3 with reference TRBV5-4 and TRBJ2-7 gives the whole variable domain ETGVTQSPTHLIKTRGQQVTLRCSSQSGHNTVSWYQQALGQGPQFIFQYYREEENGRGNFPPRFSGLQFPNYSSELNVNALELDDSALYLCASSGGLAPHEQYFGPGTRLTVT.

The chain carries TRBV4-3 and TRBJ1-5; no reliable D call. The CDR3 runs 15 residues. Trimming removed 0 bases from V and 4 bases from J, with 10 bases in between. CDR1 and CDR2 (germline): LGHNA, YSLEER. CDR3 nucleotides: TGCGCCAGCAGCCAAGACAGCGAGGTGAATCAGCCCCAGCATTTT. It translates to CASSQDSEVNQPQHF.

This clone was seen a handful of times. The chain has TRBV25-1 and TRBJ2-7; 14 bases map to TRBD2. There are 15 residues in the CDR3. Germline V CDR1 and CDR2: MGHDK, SYGVNS. V was pared by 6 bases and J by 8 bases, with 9 bases of the junction left unmatched. CDR3 bases: TGTGCCAGCAGGGTGACTAGCGGGGGGGCCTTGAAGCAGTACTTC. It specifies CASRVTSGGALKQYF.

This clone was found a few times. J is TRBJ1-1 and V is TRBV5-1, with TRBD1 as a possible D gene (5 bases). Trimming cost V 5 bases and J 5 bases, with 22 bases left between them. The CDR3 runs to 16 residues. The germline CDR1 and CDR2 sequences are SGHRS and YFSETQ. This chain's CDR3 is CASRLVDGGSRTEAFF. Here the CDR3 DNA reads TGCGCCAGCAGACTTGTAGACGGGGGGAGTAGGACTGAAGCTTTCTTT.